The next 23 T cell receptor beta chains were all read from a single sample in a study of blood T cell repertoires in COVID-19. Sequencing used immunoSEQ multiplex PCR; TCRdb keeps in-frame clones, though not all of them. The repertoire has 150,000 or so clones, around 80% of them found once; the top ten carry 5.5% to 7%. Specimen: PBMCs or T cells enriched from blood (not recorded which). These receptors were collected from a woman in her fifties or sixties who had recovered from COVID-19.

The chain has TRBV2 and TRBJ1-5; D unclear. Trimming stripped 3 bases from V and 4 bases from J, with 4 bases between. The CDR3 covers 12 residues. CDR1 and CDR2 from the germline V gene are SNHLY and FYNNEI. The CDR3 DNA follows: TGTGCCAGCAGTGACAATAATCAGCCCCAGCATTTT. Translation: CASSDNNQPQHF.

The V and J genes are TRBV7-9 and TRBJ1-4; TRBD1 is a possible D gene (6 bases). Germline V gene sequence: CDR1 SEHNR, CDR2 FQNEAQ (reference sequence). Trimming stripped 6 bases from V and 8 bases from J, with 25 bases between. The CDR3 runs to 17 residues. This CDR3 is CASSLEAQGRLWEKLFF. In DNA form, the CDR3 reads TGTGCCAGCAGTCTAGAGGCACAGGGAAGGCTATGGGAAAAACTGTTTTTT.

This chain links TRBV27 with TRBJ2-3, with 12 bases fitting TRBD2. V shed 5 bases and J 3 bases; nucleotides not matched to a gene: 3. The germline gives CDR1 MNHEY, CDR2 SMNVEV (reference sequence). CDR3 length equals 15 residues. CDR3 sequence reads: CASSVLAGGTDTQYF. The CDR3 DNA reads as TGTGCCAGCAGTGTGCTAGCGGGGGGGACAGATACGCAGTATTTT.

The V gene is TRBV11-2, the J gene TRBJ1-3, with a tentative D call TRBD1 (5 bases). CDR1 is SGHAT, CDR2 FQNNGV, per germline. This CDR3 has 14 amino acids. Trimming shortened V by 7 bases and J by 2 bases, and 12 bases separated the two germline ends. CDR3 coding DNA: TGTGCCAGCAACCTAGGGGTTGCTGGAAACACCATATATTTT. This sequence encodes CASNLGVAGNTIYF.

V is TRBV18 and J is TRBJ1-4; no clear D. Trimming took 2 bases from V and 7 from J, leaving 14 bases between them. CDR1 and CDR2 from the germline V gene are KGHSH and LQKENI. The CDR3 runs to 15 residues. CDR3 nucleotide sequence: TGTGCCAGCTCACCATTAAGGGAGGACTTTGAAAAACTGTTTTTT. Residues: CASSPLREDFEKLFF.

This sequence joins TRBV19 and TRBJ1-6; 9 nucleotides agree with TRBD1. This CDR3 has 16 amino acids. Germline V gives CDR1 LNHDA, CDR2 SQIVND (reference sequence). The J segment lost 9 bases and the V segment lost 4 bases, leaving 10 bases of the junction unmatched. This CDR3 reads CASSTLFGTGFSPLHF. The CDR3 DNA reads as TGTGCCAGTAGTACACTTTTCGGGACAGGGTTTTCACCCCTCCACTTT.

The chain employs TRBV24-1 and TRBJ2-5; 14 bases match TRBD2. V lost 4 bases, J lost 4 bases, and 4 bases stayed unmatched. CDR1 KGHDR and CDR2 SFDVKD come from the germline V gene. This CDR3 spans 16 amino acids. The CDR3 loop is CATSEQTSGGAETQYF. The CDR3 DNA follows: TGTGCCACCAGTGAGCAGACTAGCGGGGGGGCAGAGACCCAGTACTTC.

There are a few counts of this clone. For the CDR3, the DNA is TGTGCCAGCAGTCAACCTCAGGGACTAGCTCTCTACGAGCAGTACTTC. Residues: CASSQPQGLALYEQYF. V and J are TRBV27 and TRBJ2-7; 9 bases line up with TRBD2. J was trimmed by 3 bases and V by 5 bases; bases with no gene match: 11. Germline V gene data show CDR1 as MNHEY and CDR2 as SMNVEV (reference sequence). CDR3 length: 16 residues.

This clone has ten or more counts. V is TRBV5-5 and J is TRBJ1-1, with TRBD1 matching 11 bases. Per germline, CDR1 SGHKS and CDR2 YYEKEE (reference sequence). The junction had 8 bases not matched to a gene; V was cut back by 1 base and J by 3 bases. The CDR3 has 17 residues. The CDR3 region has the DNA TGTGCCAGCAGCTTGTCGGACAGGGGGCGGCTTGACACTGAAGCTTTCTTT. This translates into CASSLSDRGRLDTEAFF.

The chain recombines TRBV10-3 with TRBJ1-3; a possible D gene is TRBD1 (5 bases). The germline gives CDR1 ENHRY, CDR2 SYGVKD. V dropped 2 bases and J dropped 6 bases, with 11 bases sitting between them. The length of the CDR3 is 14 residues. CDR3: CAISEPRQPNTIYF. In DNA form, the CDR3 reads TGTGCCATCAGTGAGCCCAGACAGCCAAACACCATATATTTT.

The chain combines TRBV3-1 (or the pseudogene TRBV3-2) with TRBJ1-3, with D unresolved. Germline lookup yields CDR1 LGHDT and CDR2 YNNKEL (reference sequence). CDR3 length: 15 residues. The V and J ends lost 5 bases and 0 bases respectively, with 11 bases between them. In nucleotides, the CDR3 is TGTGCCAGCAGCTTTGACTCTAGCTCTGGAAACACCATATATTTT. Translating gives CASSFDSSSGNTIYF.

This clone was detected once. The J gene is TRBJ1-6, the V gene TRBV5-6; TRBD1 agrees at 7 bases. V lost 4 bases, J lost 3 bases, and 7 bases stayed unmatched. The CDR3 length is 16 residues. Germline CDR1 SGHDT, CDR2 YYEEEE. The CDR3 protein is CASSATGAGYNSPLHF. Here the CDR3 DNA reads TGTGCCAGCAGCGCCACAGGGGCTGGCTATAATTCACCCCTCCACTTT.

V usage is TRBV18 and J usage is TRBJ2-5; a weak D match, TRBD2 (5 bases). The CDR3 contains 14 residues. The germline CDR1 and CDR2 sequences are KGHSH and LQKENI. Trimming pared 3 bases from V and 5 bases from J, leaving 13 bases between. Written as DNA, the CDR3 is TGTGCCAGCTCACCTACGGACTCCGAGGAGACCCAGTACTTC. Its protein product is CASSPTDSEETQYF.

The gene calls are TRBV7-8 and TRBJ1-2, with no clear D. Trimming left V 3 bases short and J 8 bases short, with 13 bases between. Germline V gene sequence: CDR1 SGHVS, CDR2 FQNEAQ. This CDR3 comprises 13 residues. The CDR3 sequence: CASSFSAGSGYTF. The CDR3 bases are TGTGCCAGCAGCTTTTCGGCAGGCAGCGGCTACACCTTC.

CDR3 sequence (DNA): TGTGCCAGCAGTCGTACCGGGACTGGCTCCTACGAGCAGTACTTC. Its translation is CASSRTGTGSYEQYF. The chain uses TRBV27 and TRBJ2-7, with D possibly being TRBD2 (6 bases). The CDR3 runs 15 residues. V lost 5 bases to trimming and J lost 0 bases, with 14 bases between them. Germline V CDR1 and CDR2: MNHEY, SMNVEV (reference sequence).

The V and J genes are TRBV19 and TRBJ1-5, with TRBD1 as a possible D gene (6 bases). Germline V gene lookup returns CDR1 LNHDA and CDR2 SQIVND (reference sequence). CDR3 length: 14 amino acids. V lost 5 bases, J lost 4 bases, and 12 bases lay in between. The CDR3 reads CASSPRDTNQPQHF. CDR3 DNA: TGTGCCAGTAGTCCCCGGGACACTAATCAGCCCCAGCATTTT.

The genes are TRBV28 and TRBJ1-2; TRBD1 is a possible D gene (6 bases). V shed 7 bases and J shed 11 bases, with 14 bases lying between them. Per the germline V gene, CDR1 is MDHEN and CDR2 is SYDVKM. This CDR3 is built from 11 residues. CDR3 nucleotide sequence: TGTGCCAGCACCTATCTCGGACAGTACACCTTC. Translating gives CASTYLGQYTF.

V gene TRBV2 combines with J gene TRBJ2-5; D ambiguous. This CDR3 region has 12 residues. Trimming removed 2 bases at V and 5 bases at J, with 6 bases between. Per germline, CDR1 SNHLY and CDR2 FYNNEI. The CDR3 DNA is TGTGCCAGCAGTGAATGGCGGGAGACCCAGTACTTC. This sequence encodes CASSEWRETQYF.

The chain recombines TRBV19 with TRBJ1-6, with D unresolved. The CDR3 has 12 amino acids. Trimming left V 6 bases short and J 8 bases short, with 8 bases between. Germline V gives CDR1 LNHDA, CDR2 SQIVND (reference sequence). The CDR3 nucleotides are TGTGCCAGTAGGGGCGGGGATTCACCCCTCCACTTT. It translates to CASRGGDSPLHF.

V gene TRBV3-1 (or the pseudogene TRBV3-2) combines with J gene TRBJ1-5; tentatively, D is TRBD1 (6 bases). The V gene's germline CDR1 is LGHDT and CDR2 YNNKEL (reference sequence). This CDR3 has 16 amino acids. V was pared by 4 bases and J by 0 bases, with 13 bases between. CDR3: CASSRGDMNSNQPQHF. The CDR3 DNA reads as TGTGCCAGCAGCCGAGGGGACATGAATAGCAATCAGCCCCAGCATTTT.

The chain couples TRBV4-1 to TRBJ1-5, with D unresolved. The CDR3 length is 15 residues. Per the germline V gene, CDR1 is MGHRA and CDR2 is YSYEKL. With 0 bases removed from V and 5 bases from J, the gap between germline ends came to 11 bases. The CDR3 is CASSQEAPSYQPQHF. The CDR3 bases are TGCGCCAGCAGCCAAGAGGCCCCCAGTTATCAGCCCCAGCATTTT.

This chain uses TRBV29-1 with TRBJ1-2; 7 bases are shared with TRBD1. V was pared by 6 bases and J by 7 bases, with 8 bases of the junction left unmatched. The CDR3 spans 12 residues. Germline V gives CDR1 SQVTM, CDR2 ANQGSEA. DNA for the CDR3: TGCAGCGTGCGGGCAGGGGGGACTGGCTACACCTTC. Its protein is CSVRAGGTGYTF.

In regard to this clone: Other nucleotide sequences in the sample specify the same CDR3. The V call is TRBV15, the J call TRBJ2-3; TRBD1 might be the D (5 bases). V dropped 0 bases and J dropped 0 bases, with 7 bases sitting between them. This CDR3 is built from 15 residues. CDR1 and CDR2 (germline): LNHNV, YYDKDF (reference sequence). As DNA, the CDR3 is TGTGCCACCAGCAGAGAGGCAGGGAGCACAGATACGCAGTATTTT. It encodes CATSREAGSTDTQYF.